Here is one T cell receptor beta chain with its context. The antigen it recognizes is unknown. The cohort consisted of 650 to 850 healthy bone marrow donors. Cohort members were all nominally healthy when sampled, although unrecorded immune exposures were likely present. The donor tested CMV seronegative and was one of the 352 seronegative cohort members. Every donor gave a peripheral blood sample, and the peripheral blood mononuclear cells from that sample were used for TCR beta sequencing. The Qiagen DNeasy Blood Extraction Kit was used to extract genomic DNA from the blood cell samples. CDR1 and CDR2, looked up from the germline V gene, are SGHRS and YFSETQ. CDR3 length: 13 amino acids, cysteine to phenylalanine. Of the read, only the CDR3 DNA is kept; its 39 bases are in frame from base 1. V and J are truncated by 5 bases and 7 bases respectively, leaving an intervening sequence of 15 bases. The data originate from a study of cytomegalovirus exposure and HLA in healthy donors (dated by TCRdb to 2017 to 2019). Notes on the research overall: An earlier analysis of fewer than 750 of the donors reported about 260 Gb of sequence data and 117 million unique TCR beta sequences obtained from some 170 million T cells. An early release that covered fewer than 750 HLA-typed donors contained about 300 gigabases of sequencing data and 85 million to 100 million unique TCR sequences. Of the 398 genotyped donors, about 84% fell in the genetic ancestry cluster associated with self-reported Caucasian donors. The study aimed to test whether cataloging public T cell receptors could reveal signatures of past pathogen exposure. The study profiled the T cell repertoires of hundreds of subjects by immunosequencing and related them to cytomegalovirus serostatus. Besides the first cohort of around 700 subjects, a separate validation cohort made up of around 120 different subjects was used. To predict cytomegalovirus infection status, the study combined high-throughput TCR immunosequencing, statistical association of individual TCRs with disease status, and machine learning. A later analysis re-analyzed previously published TCR beta repertoires from roughly 630 donors and added high-resolution HLA genotyping to study TCR occurrence patterns. Rather than drawing on any new phenotypic data, the later analysis identified candidate immune exposures from TCR beta sequences and the way those sequences occurred across donors. An earlier analysis of several hundred of the donors applied high-throughput TCR beta sequencing to assess whether each TCR beta V gene segment acted as functional or pseudogenic. Donor age, sex, ethnicity and CMV serostatus were collected together with the repertoire data. Genome-wide SNP genotypes for about 65% of the 666 donors were used in a later genetic analysis, which treated that subset as a discovery cohort. All discovery cohort repertoires had been generated on a single sequencing platform. Class I and class II HLA loci were covered by the typing at four-digit resolution. The number of typed donors differed by locus: 629-630 for A, B, C, DRB1 and DQB1; about 520 for DQA1; over 600 for DPA1; and some 470 for DPB1. Four to six DR-DQ haplotypes were handled as single units for association and clustering, since linkage in the cohort was strong. Across approximately 400 genotyped donors of the cohort, an average of about 200,000 unique TCR beta nucleotide sequences per donor were sequenced, and approximately 17% of those sequences were non-productive.

Beyond this particular receptor, the publication reports: A later analysis reported that several top co-occurrence clusters appeared linked to parvovirus B19, influenza, CMV and Epstein-Barr virus. Sequencing depth was assumed to be roughly uniform across donors in the presence/absence analyses, though that assumption may not hold. A further reported finding was that TCR beta sequences accurately predicted the HLA-A and HLA-B alleles for most subjects in the first cohort. According to a later analysis, most CMV-associated TCR beta chains appeared to be HLA-restricted, and the HLA associations seemed to be driven largely by CMV exposure. Because counts were too low, seventeen rarely observed V segments, including chromosome 9 orphons, were excluded from the earlier analysis of several hundred of the donors. A later genetic analysis associated a missense DCLRE1C variant with V-gene and J-gene trimming of TCR beta chains, and an independent cohort replicated the association. In an earlier analysis of approximately 590 of the donors, most TCR beta V segments appeared in productive rearrangements about 90% or about 30% of the time, broadly matching IMGT annotations. A group of highly shared sequence variants was considered likely to be a technical artifact of the sequencing pipeline. A few of the identified cytomegalovirus-associated TCR beta chains were confirmed in vitro to be specific for cytomegalovirus antigens. According to the authors, the approach could potentially be generalized to other disease states and immunological phenotypes. The study gave a list of some 150 TCR beta chains associated with cytomegalovirus. Some IMGT-functional V segments, including TRBV6-2 and TRBV6-3, could not be distinguished by the 87-base-pair reads and were therefore excluded. Correlated functional status among segregating V segments might be attributable to linkage disequilibrium, but an unknown experimental factor could not be ruled out. A later analysis found that TCR association rates varied across HLA loci, with DRB1 alleles showing the most associated TCRs and HLA-C alleles the fewest. In a later analysis, HLA-associated TCR beta chains showed more clonal expansion and lower generation probabilities than non-associated chains that were equally common. Immune exposure information for the cohort was limited to CMV serostatus. In this cohort, only TCR beta chains were sequenced, and detectable features were limited by the absence of alpha or paired-chain data. Most TCR sequences were observed very rarely across donors, whereas some public TCRs were present in many individuals. Assigning TCR associations to individual alleles was difficult when HLA alleles, especially DR and DQ, strongly co-occurred. Cytomegalovirus status was reported to be diagnosed by the classifier with high specificity and sensitivity in both the original and validation cohorts. A later genetic analysis reported fewer N-insertions in productive TCRs among donors in an Asian-associated ancestry cluster than the roughly 700-donor mean. A later analysis associated 16,951 TCR beta sequences with specific HLA alleles at a false discovery rate of 0.05. Because HLA typing was unavailable for some donors at each locus, only the typed subset was used in association tests.

Libraries were constructed by the immunoSEQ multiplex PCR assay. The multiplex PCR relied on a mix of 60 forward primers for TCR Vbeta segments and 13 reverse primers for TCR Jbeta segments. The CDR3 region of rearranged TCR beta genes was amplified from genomic DNA by a multiplex PCR assay. On the Illumina HiSeq System, the amplified TCR beta libraries were sequenced as 87-base-pair reads. In the authors' own workflow: In a later analysis, approximately 74 million unique TCR beta chains were counted across the 650 to 750 repertoires, and roughly 10 million of these chains were shared by at least two donors. Raw reads were error-corrected and collapsed into unique sequences with a nearest-neighbor algorithm that merged closely related sequences to remove PCR and sequencing errors. CDR3 sequences were aligned to IMGT reference sequences to assign V, D and J gene segments. Each retained sequence needed at least a six-nucleotide match to both a V gene segment and a J gene segment. A rearrangement counted as productive if the CDR3 had no stop codons and remained in frame with V and J, and every other rearrangement counted as non-productive. Following IMGT convention, CDR3 was defined as the stretch from the second conserved V-encoded cysteine up to the conserved J-encoded phenylalanine. Sequences without an unambiguous match to a single V gene segment were excluded from the earlier analysis of almost 600 of the donors. An earlier analysis of about 600 of the donors called V segments functional above 56.7% productive rearrangements and segregating when the between-donor standard deviation exceeded 5%. A statistical classification framework was built for diagnosing cytomegalovirus status from the catalog of TCR beta chain sequences. In a later analysis, TCR nucleotide sequences were compared against IMGT/GENE-DB human TR gene sequences so that V and J genes could be assigned. The TCRdist pipeline was used in a later analysis to assign CDR3 sequences and most-parsimonious VDJ recombination scenarios. In a later analysis, each TCR beta chain was defined by its CDR3 amino acid sequence together with its V-gene family, and reads without a unique V-gene family were excluded. As a way to deal with suspected cross-contamination and a sequencing artifact, a later analysis dropped 450 to 700 nucleotide sequences that were highly shared and had low generation probability. For each public chain, a later analysis derived a clonal expansion index from normalized ranks of inferred template counts within each repertoire. In a later analysis, generation probabilities were computed with a VDJ recombination model fitted to out-of-frame rearrangements, and the resulting probabilities were checked against IGoR. A later analysis scored TCR-TCR, TCR-HLA and TCR-CMV co-occurrence with hypergeometric tests, applying a repertoire-size bias correction to TCR pairs. A later analysis estimated false discovery rates by permuting HLA or CMV assignments 20 times. In a later analysis, co-occurring TCRs were grouped using DBSCAN, and TCRdist sequence similarity was added for clustering within HLA-allele-positive subsets. For co-occurrence clustering, repertoires with fewer than 30,000 or more than 120,000 public chains were excluded, along with roughly 5 repertoires with anomalous nucleotide sharing. The source is immuneACCESS, and TCRdb retained only in-frame sequences with V and J called. Part of the clones is not carried over; for the studies checked, unresolved V genes explain less than half of this, and the remainder is unexplained. That table furnishes V, J and clone size, whereas the DNA furnished D and trimming. The table for this sample records about 43,000 clones. The ten largest clones represent about 1.7% of the sample.

The clonotype comes from a woman in her twenties or thirties in good health and CMV-seronegative. The sample taken for sequencing was PBMCs. This receptor chain uses TRBV5-1 and TRBJ1-1, with no confident D gene call. The CDR3 region: CASSPGGPSEAFF. The nucleotides read TGCGCCAGCAGTCCCGGCGGGCCCAGTGAAGCTTTCTTT.